Sequencing of this T cell receptor beta chain was carried out in a study of graft-versus-host responses after intestinal transplantation. Study outcomes and limitations: Peak circulating GvH clone levels were associated with early post-transplant HvG declines.

Sequenced by immunoSEQ multiplex PCR; TCRdb stores in-frame clones only, minus some. This table has some 6,800 clones, about a quarter appearing once. A word on this clone: Germline and junction disagree at one end, which may indicate a read error.

Plates contained some 200,000 CFSE-labeled responder cells and some 200,000 irradiated, violet-dye-labeled stimulator cells. CDR1 and CDR2 (germline): MNHEY, SVGAGI. CDR3 length: 12 amino acids. This receptor was taken from a human patient who received an intestinal transplant. Sequences were derived from alloreactive CD4+ T cells from a mixed lymphocyte reaction culture, sampled before intestinal transplant. Subset of the sample: CFSE-low proliferating T cells sorted from roughly six-day pre-transplant mixed lymphocyte reaction (GvH or HvG direction). V gene TRBV6-5 combines with J gene TRBJ1-2; D gene unclear. This chain's CDR3 is CASSLPDYGNTF. CDR3 DNA: TGTGCCAGCAGCCTACCGGACTATGGCAACACCTTC.